This T cell receptor beta chain is from a study of OX40 agonist ivuxolimab in advanced cancers. Study-wide background: Patients undergoing dose escalation presented with hepatocellular carcinoma, melanoma, renal cell or head and neck cancer. Previous treatment with anti-PD-1, anti-PD-L1 or anti-CTLA-4 therapy was allowed; more than 35% had received some. Broader study findings: The CD4+ and CD8+ T cells in the blood had expanded clonally by week 6 at 0.1 to 3.0 mg/kg. People who partly responded at 0.1-3.0 mg/kg had some of the least clonal expansion seen.

Clones were read by immunoSEQ multiplex PCR, and TCRdb kept only the in-frame ones, dropping some. The data show more than 12,000 clones, around four fifths seen once. Comment on this clone: Its antigen is not identified. Sequence at one end of the junction differs from germline and may be a read error. This CDR3 is also generated by other DNA sequences in the sample.

The clonotype was recovered from an adult with an advanced solid tumor such as melanoma, head and neck, liver or kidney cancer. Sample: CD4+ or CD8+ T cells sorted from blood, taken in a trial of the OX40 agonist ivuxolimab.

CDR3 sequence (DNA): TGTGCCAGCAGCCAGCAACACCAGGTCCTTTCCTACAACGAGCAGTTCTTC. Encoded protein: CASSQQHQVLSYNEQFF. V is TRBV7-9 and J is TRBJ2-1, with D uncertain. Germline CDR1 SEHNR, CDR2 FQNEAQ (reference sequence). The CDR3 length is 17 residues.